These 21 T cell receptor beta chains share one sample of origin, sequenced in a study of identical twins. In TCRdb, the 5' RACE reads were re-called with MiXCR into one record per CDR3 protein. The table shows around 370,000 distinct CDR3 sequences, with roughly 9% occurring only once. Sequencing used naive T cells sorted from blood. Receptors were obtained from a woman in her forties or fifties in good health.

The chain carries TRBV7-9 and TRBJ1-1, with D uncertain. Germline V gene sequence: CDR1 SEHNR, CDR2 FQNEAQ (reference sequence). The CDR3 loop spans 11 amino acids. Trimming shortened V by 6 bases and J by 8 bases, and 10 bases separated the two germline ends. CDR3 protein: CASSTPREAFF. In nucleotides, the CDR3 is TGTGCCAGCAGTACCCCTAGGGAAGCTTTCTTT.

The V call is TRBV12-3 or TRBV12-4, the J call TRBJ1-2; D is possibly TRBD1 (6 bases). Trimming cost V 10 bases and J 6 bases, with 12 bases left between them. This CDR3 is built from 11 residues. CDR3 sequence: CATTGSDGYTF. The DNA for the CDR3 is TGTGCCACAACAGGGTCGGATGGCTACACCTTC.

This chain uses TRBV27 with TRBJ2-5; D tentatively fits TRBD1 or TRBD2 (5 bases each). CDR3 length equals 13 residues. CDR1 and CDR2 from the germline V gene are MNHEY and SMNVEV (reference sequence). V dropped 8 bases and J dropped 5 bases, with 15 bases sitting between them. DNA for the CDR3: TGTGCCAGCGCGAAACGGGGCCGGGAGACCCAGTACTTC. Its translation: CASAKRGRETQYF.

The chain carries TRBV7-9 and TRBJ2-2; D unclear. In germline, CDR1 is SEHNR, CDR2 FQNEAQ (reference sequence). The length of the CDR3 is 17 residues. The V and J ends lost 5 bases and 2 bases respectively, with 18 bases between them. The CDR3 DNA reads TGTGCCAGCAGCCCTCACCAACGAGCGAGAAACACCGGGGAGCTGTTTTTT. Translation: CASSPHQRARNTGELFF.

In its sample, this clonotype was seen a few times. The V call is TRBV12-3 or TRBV12-4, the J call TRBJ2-3; D is uncertain. The CDR3 extends over 13 amino acids. V lost 6 bases and J 6 bases, leaving 13 bases between the germline ends. CDR3 in DNA: TGTGCCAGCAGCCTCCGACGCATGGATACGCAGTATTTT. Translating gives CASSLRRMDTQYF.

This clonotype was seen a handful of times. The chain couples TRBV12-3 or TRBV12-4 to TRBJ2-5; D unclear. Deletions cut 2 bases from V and 4 bases from J, with 14 bases between. The CDR3 has 15 amino acids. The CDR3 nucleotides are TGTGCCAGCAGTTTAAGCTCCGGGTTCGGAGAGACCCAGTACTTC. This codes for CASSLSSGFGETQYF.

In its sample, this clonotype was seen many times. The chain joins TRBV12-3 or TRBV12-4 to TRBJ1-3; 9 bases match TRBD1. Unmatched junction bases numbered 6, after V lost 5 bases and J lost 4 bases. This CDR3 has 15 residues. Here the CDR3 reads CASSTGTGYGNTIYF. CDR3 coding DNA: TGTGCCAGCAGTACCGGGACAGGGTACGGAAACACCATATATTTT.

The J gene is TRBJ2-3, the V gene TRBV24-1; the match to TRBD1 covers 7 bases. There are 17 residues in the CDR3. Germline-derived CDR1 and CDR2 are KGHDR and SFDVKD. The trim removed 4 bases at V and 3 bases at J, leaving 12 bases unmatched. In DNA form, the CDR3 reads TGTGCCACCAGTGAAATCCGGACCGGGACAGCGACAGATACGCAGTATTTT. Residues: CATSEIRTGTATDTQYF.

There are many counts of this clonotype. The J gene is TRBJ1-2, the V gene TRBV3-1; TRBD1 agrees at 10 bases. The ends lost 11 bases at V and 4 bases at J; junction bases unmatched: 4. The CDR3 totals 12 residues. Germline CDR1 and CDR2: LGHDT and YNNKEL (reference sequence). The CDR3 DNA is TGTGCCGCCCGGGACAGGGGCTATGGCTACACCTTC. Protein sequence: CAARDRGYGYTF.

The chain is built from TRBV7-6 and TRBJ2-1; no clear D gene. The CDR3 has 13 residues. The V end lost 2 bases, the J end lost 4 bases, and 6 bases lay between the germline ends. CDR1 is SGHVS and CDR2 is FNYEAQ in the germline V gene. Here the CDR3 reads CASSLQQYNEQFF. CDR3 nucleotides: TGTGCCAGCAGCTTACAGCAGTACAATGAGCAGTTCTTC.

A word on this clonotype: This may be a read error, as it is one base from a much larger clone. The J gene is TRBJ1-2, the V gene TRBV5-1; no definite D call. Germline V gives CDR1 SGHRS, CDR2 YFSETQ. V dropped 2 bases and J dropped 6 bases, with 11 bases sitting between them. The length of the CDR3 is 13 residues. CDR3 amino acids: CASSLGGGDGYTF. CDR3 bases: TGCGCCAGCAGCTTAGGAGGCGGGGATGGCTACACCTTC.

This clonotype was seen a few times. The chain recombines TRBV24-1 with TRBJ1-5; D is ambiguous. Germline lookup yields CDR1 KGHDR and CDR2 SFDVKD. Trimming pared 5 bases from V and 5 bases from J, leaving 18 bases between. The CDR3 runs 16 residues. CDR3 sequence (DNA): TGTGCCACCAGTGGTCCCCGGGCCAAGGAAGATCAGCCCCAGCATTTT. It yields the protein CATSGPRAKEDQPQHF.

The rearrangement uses TRBV14 and TRBJ2-7; TRBD2 agrees at 10 bases. This CDR3 contains 16 residues. V trimming: 1 base; J trimming: 2 bases; junction bases outside the gene matches: 5. CDR1 and CDR2 from the germline V gene are SGHDN and FVKESK. Here the CDR3 reads CASSQAGTSEAYEQYF. The CDR3 nucleotides are TGTGCCAGCAGCCAAGCCGGGACTAGCGAGGCCTACGAGCAGTACTTC.

This clonotype was seen ten or more times. The junction does not match germline at one end; this may be a read error. V gene TRBV4-1 combines with J gene TRBJ2-7, with D perhaps TRBD1 (6 bases). CDR1 MGHRA and CDR2 YSYEKL come from the germline V gene. The CDR3 has 14 residues. The CDR3 loop reads CASSQGVSQGRMGF. The DNA for the CDR3 is TGCGCCAGCAGCCAAGGGGTATCACAGGGACGGATGGGCTTC.

CDR3 residues: CASSQEWGGKETQYF. In nucleotides, the CDR3 is TGTGCCAGCAGCCAAGAGTGGGGCGGGAAAGAGACCCAGTACTTC. The chain is built from TRBV3-1 and TRBJ2-5, with D perhaps TRBD2 (6 bases). The ends were cut back, 0 bases at V and 3 bases at J, with 11 bases in the middle. The CDR3 length is 15 residues. Germline V lookup: CDR1 LGHDT, CDR2 YNNKEL (reference sequence).

This clonotype was picked up a small number of times. The genes are TRBV27 and TRBJ2-1, with 9 bases fitting TRBD2. The CDR3 runs to 14 residues. The germline gives CDR1 MNHEY, CDR2 SMNVEV (reference sequence). V gave up 4 bases and J gave up 9 bases; unmatched junction bases: 7. The CDR3 DNA is TGTGCCAGCAGTTCCCCCGGACTAGCGTCTGAGCAGTTCTTC. Translation gives CASSSPGLASEQFF.

J is TRBJ1-4 and V is TRBV11-2, with a tentative D call TRBD1 (6 bases). The V end was cut by 5 bases, the J end by 4 bases, with 11 bases between. The V gene's germline CDR1 is SGHAT and CDR2 FQNNGV. CDR3 size: 14 residues. CDR3 in DNA: TGTGCCAGCAGCATACAGGGACTTAATGAAAAACTGTTTTTT. This translates into CASSIQGLNEKLFF.

V and J are TRBV6-6 and TRBJ1-1; perhaps TRBD1 as D (6 bases). The CDR3 spans 19 residues. Germline values: CDR1 MNHNY, CDR2 SVGAGI (reference sequence). V was cut by 6 bases and J by 0 bases, with 26 bases left in between. The CDR3 nucleotides read TGTGCCAGCAGATTCCCCGGGACAAACCTTTTAAGGGTGAACACTGAAGCTTTCTTT. Amino acid sequence: CASRFPGTNLLRVNTEAFF.

This clonotype occurred a few times. The V call is TRBV29-1, the J call TRBJ1-2; a weak D match, TRBD1 (6 bases). The ends were cut back, 6 bases at V and 2 bases at J, with 13 bases in the middle. Per germline, CDR1 SQVTM and CDR2 ANQGSEA. The CDR3 is 13 amino acids. The CDR3 sequence is CSVVGGANYGYTF. CDR3 nucleotides: TGCAGCGTCGTTGGGGGCGCGAACTATGGCTACACCTTC.

This clonotype came up many times. This rearrangement joins TRBV7-2 to TRBJ2-2, with 9 bases matching TRBD2. The J segment lost 6 bases and the V segment lost 2 bases, leaving 1 base of the junction unmatched. The CDR3 runs 14 residues. Germline V gene sequence: CDR1 SGHTA, CDR2 FQGNSA. The CDR3 protein is CASSLIAGAGELFF. The CDR3 DNA reads as TGTGCCAGCAGCTTAATAGCGGGAGCCGGGGAGCTGTTTTTT.

This clonotype occurred a few times. J is TRBJ2-3 and V is TRBV4-2, with 11 bases that match TRBD2. Germline V CDR1 and CDR2: LGHNA, YNFKEQ. The CDR3 has 17 residues. Trimming took 2 bases from V and 6 from J; bases not matched to a gene: 10. In DNA form, the CDR3 reads TGTGCCAGCAGCCAAAGTCTAGCGGGAGGTTATAGTGATACGCAGTATTTT. Encoded protein: CASSQSLAGGYSDTQYF.